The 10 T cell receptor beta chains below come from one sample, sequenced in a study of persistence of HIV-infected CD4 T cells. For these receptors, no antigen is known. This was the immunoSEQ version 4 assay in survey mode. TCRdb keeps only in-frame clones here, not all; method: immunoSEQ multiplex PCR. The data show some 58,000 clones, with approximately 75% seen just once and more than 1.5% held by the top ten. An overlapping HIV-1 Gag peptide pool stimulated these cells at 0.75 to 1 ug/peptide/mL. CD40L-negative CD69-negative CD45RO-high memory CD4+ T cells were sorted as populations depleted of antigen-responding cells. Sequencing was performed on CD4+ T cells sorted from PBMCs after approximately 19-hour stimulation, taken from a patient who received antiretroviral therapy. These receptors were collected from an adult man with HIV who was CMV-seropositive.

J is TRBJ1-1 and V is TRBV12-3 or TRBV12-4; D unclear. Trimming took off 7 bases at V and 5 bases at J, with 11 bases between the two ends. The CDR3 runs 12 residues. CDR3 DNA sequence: TGTGCCAGCACCCGCAGTCGTACTGAAGCTTTCTTT. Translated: CASTRSRTEAFF.

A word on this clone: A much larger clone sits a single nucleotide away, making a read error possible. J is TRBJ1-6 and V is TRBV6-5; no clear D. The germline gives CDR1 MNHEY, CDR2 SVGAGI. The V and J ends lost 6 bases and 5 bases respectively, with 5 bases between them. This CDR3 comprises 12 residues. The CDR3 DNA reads TGTGCCAGCAGCCAGAATAATTCACCCCTCCACTTT. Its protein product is CASSQNNSPLHF.

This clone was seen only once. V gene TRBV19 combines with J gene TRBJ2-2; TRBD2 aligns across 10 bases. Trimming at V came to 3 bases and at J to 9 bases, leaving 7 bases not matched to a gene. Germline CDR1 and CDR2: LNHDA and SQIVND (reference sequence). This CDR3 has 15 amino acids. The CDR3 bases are TGTGCCAGTAGTATGGCGGCTAGCGGGGGTAGGGAGCTGTTTTTT. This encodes CASSMAASGGRELFF.

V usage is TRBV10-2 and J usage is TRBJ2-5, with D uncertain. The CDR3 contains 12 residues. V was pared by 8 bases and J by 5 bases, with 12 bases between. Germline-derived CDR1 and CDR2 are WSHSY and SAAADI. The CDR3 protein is CASGLLPETQYF. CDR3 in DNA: TGCGCCAGCGGATTACTACCGGAGACCCAGTACTTC.

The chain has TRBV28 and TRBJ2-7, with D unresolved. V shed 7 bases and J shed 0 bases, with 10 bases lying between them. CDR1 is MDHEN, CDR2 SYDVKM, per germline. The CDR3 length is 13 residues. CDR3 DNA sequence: TGTGCCAGCAATGGCATGAGCTCCTACGAGCAGTACTTC. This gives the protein CASNGMSSYEQYF.

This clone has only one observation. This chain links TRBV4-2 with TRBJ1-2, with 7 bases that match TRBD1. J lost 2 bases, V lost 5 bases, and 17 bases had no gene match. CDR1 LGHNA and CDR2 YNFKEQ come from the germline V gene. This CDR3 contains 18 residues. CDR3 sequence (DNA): TGTGCCAGCAGCGATATTCACAGGGGATTCTCTGCCAACTATGGCTACACCTTC. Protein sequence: CASSDIHRGFSANYGYTF.

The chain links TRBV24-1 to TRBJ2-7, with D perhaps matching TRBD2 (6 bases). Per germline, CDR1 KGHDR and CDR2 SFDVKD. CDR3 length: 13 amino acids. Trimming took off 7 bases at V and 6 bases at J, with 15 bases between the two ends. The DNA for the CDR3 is TGTGCCACCAGGCCGGGGACTGAGAGCGAGCAGTACTTC. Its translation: CATRPGTESEQYF.

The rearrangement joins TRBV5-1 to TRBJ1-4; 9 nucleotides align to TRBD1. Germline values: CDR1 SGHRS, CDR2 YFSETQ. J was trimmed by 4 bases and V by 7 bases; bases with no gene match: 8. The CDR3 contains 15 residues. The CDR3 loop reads CASSTGGKDNEKLFF. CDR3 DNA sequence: TGCGCCAGCTCTACAGGGGGCAAGGATAATGAAAAACTGTTTTTT.

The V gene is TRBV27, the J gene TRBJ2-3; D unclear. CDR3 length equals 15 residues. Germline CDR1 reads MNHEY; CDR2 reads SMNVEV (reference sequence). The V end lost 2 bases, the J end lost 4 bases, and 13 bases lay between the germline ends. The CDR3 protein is CASSLGQAGADTQYF. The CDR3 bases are TGTGCCAGCAGTTTAGGGCAGGCCGGCGCAGATACGCAGTATTTT.

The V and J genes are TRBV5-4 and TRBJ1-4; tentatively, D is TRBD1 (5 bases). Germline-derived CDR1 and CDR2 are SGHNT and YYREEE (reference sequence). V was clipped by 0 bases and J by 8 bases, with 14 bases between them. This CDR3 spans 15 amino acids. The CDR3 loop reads CASSLGDRPREKLFF. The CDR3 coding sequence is TGTGCCAGCAGCTTGGGGGACCGACCGAGGGAAAAACTGTTTTTT.